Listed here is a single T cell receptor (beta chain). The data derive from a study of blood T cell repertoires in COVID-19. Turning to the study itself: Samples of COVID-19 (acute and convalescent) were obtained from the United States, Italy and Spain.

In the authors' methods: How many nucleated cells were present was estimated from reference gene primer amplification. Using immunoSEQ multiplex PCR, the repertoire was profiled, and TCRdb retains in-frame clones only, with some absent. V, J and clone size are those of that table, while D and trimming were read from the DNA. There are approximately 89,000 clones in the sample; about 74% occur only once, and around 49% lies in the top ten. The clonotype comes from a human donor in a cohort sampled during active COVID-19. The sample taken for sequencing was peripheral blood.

The CDR3 bases are TGTGCCACCCGACGAGGTAGCGGGAGTTACGAGCAGTACTTC. Its protein product is CATRRGSGSYEQYF. J is TRBJ2-7 and V is TRBV24-1; TRBD2 aligns across 9 bases. The CDR3 runs to 14 residues. Germline trimming cut 9 bases from V and 4 bases from J; bases unmatched to any gene: 9. Germline assignment: CDR1 KGHDR and CDR2 SFDVKD.